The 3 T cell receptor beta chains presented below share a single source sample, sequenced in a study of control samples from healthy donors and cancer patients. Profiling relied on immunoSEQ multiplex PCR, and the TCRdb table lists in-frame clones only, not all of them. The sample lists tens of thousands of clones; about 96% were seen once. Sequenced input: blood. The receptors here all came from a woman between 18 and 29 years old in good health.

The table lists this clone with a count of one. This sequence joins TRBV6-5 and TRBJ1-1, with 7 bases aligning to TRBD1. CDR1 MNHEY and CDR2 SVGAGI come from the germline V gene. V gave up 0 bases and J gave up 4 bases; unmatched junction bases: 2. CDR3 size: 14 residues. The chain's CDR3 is CASSYSTGRTEAFF. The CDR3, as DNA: TGTGCCAGCAGTTACTCGACAGGGCGCACTGAAGCTTTCTTT.

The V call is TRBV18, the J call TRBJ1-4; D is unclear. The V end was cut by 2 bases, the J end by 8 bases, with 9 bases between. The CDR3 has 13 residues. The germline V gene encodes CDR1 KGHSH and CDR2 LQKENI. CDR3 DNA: TGTGCCAGCTCACCAGGGGTAGAAGAAAAACTGTTTTTT. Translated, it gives CASSPGVEEKLFF.

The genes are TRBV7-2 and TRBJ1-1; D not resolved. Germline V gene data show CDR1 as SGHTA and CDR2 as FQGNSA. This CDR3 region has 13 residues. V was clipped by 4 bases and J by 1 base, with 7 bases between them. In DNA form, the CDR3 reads TGTGCCAGCAGCTATACAGCGAACACTGAAGCTTTCTTT. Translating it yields CASSYTANTEAFF.